This TCR beta chain was documented in a study of blood T cells in healthy people across ages. General study points: Changes in expanded clonotypes were possibly confounded, as the CMV status of donors was unknown.

The CDR3 length is 15 residues. Per the germline V gene, CDR1 is SEHNR and CDR2 is FQNEAQ (reference sequence). Then a second PCR, running roughly 6 to 11 cycles, was carried out with a sample-barcoded 5' primer and a J-beta primer mix. Using its own MiXCR run on the 5' RACE reads, TCRdb lists one record per CDR3 protein. Seen here are about 900,000 distinct CDR3 sequences, roughly 48% observed once, and the top ten hold 10% to 15%. Every donor contributed roughly 11 milliliters of peripheral blood by blood draw. A note on this clonotype: What it binds is unknown. The junction differs from germline at one of its ends, possibly a read error.

Sequencing was done on a sample of blood. V is TRBV7-9 and J is TRBJ2-5, with TRBD2 matching over 15 bases. This receptor was identified in a man in his thirties or forties in good health. The CDR3 DNA reads TGTACCAGCAGCTGGACTAGCGGGGGGGCTAATGAGCAGTACTTC. Translated, it gives CTSSWTSGGANEQYF.